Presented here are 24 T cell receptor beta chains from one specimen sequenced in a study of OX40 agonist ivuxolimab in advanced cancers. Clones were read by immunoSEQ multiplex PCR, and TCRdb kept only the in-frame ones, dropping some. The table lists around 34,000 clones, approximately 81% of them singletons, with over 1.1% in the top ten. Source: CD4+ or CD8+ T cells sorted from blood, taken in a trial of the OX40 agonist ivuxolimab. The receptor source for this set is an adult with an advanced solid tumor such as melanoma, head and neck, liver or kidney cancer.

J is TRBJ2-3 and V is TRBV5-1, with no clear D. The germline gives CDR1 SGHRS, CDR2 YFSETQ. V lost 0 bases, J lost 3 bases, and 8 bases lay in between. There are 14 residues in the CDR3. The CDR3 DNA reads TGCGCCAGCAGCTTGGGACCCGGGACAGATACGCAGTATTTT. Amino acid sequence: CASSLGPGTDTQYF.

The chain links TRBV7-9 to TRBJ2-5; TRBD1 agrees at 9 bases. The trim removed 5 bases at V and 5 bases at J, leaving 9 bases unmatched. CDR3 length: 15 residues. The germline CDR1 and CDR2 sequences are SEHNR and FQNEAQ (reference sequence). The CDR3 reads CASSQGQGLWETQYF. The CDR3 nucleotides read TGTGCCAGCAGCCAAGGACAGGGGCTGTGGGAGACCCAGTACTTC. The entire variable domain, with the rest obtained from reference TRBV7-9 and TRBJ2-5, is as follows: DTGVSQNPRHKITKRGQNVTFRCDPISEHNRLYWYRQTLGQGPEFLTYFQNEAQLEKSRLLSDRFSAERPKGSFSTLEIQRTEQGDSAMYLCASSQGQGLWETQYFGPGTRLLVL.

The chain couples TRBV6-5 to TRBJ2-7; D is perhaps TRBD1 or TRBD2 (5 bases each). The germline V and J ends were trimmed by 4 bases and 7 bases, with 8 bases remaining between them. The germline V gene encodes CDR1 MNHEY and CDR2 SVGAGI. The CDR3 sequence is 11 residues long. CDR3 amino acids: CASSSWGEQYF. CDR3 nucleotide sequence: TGTGCCAGCAGTTCATGGGGGGAGCAGTACTTC.

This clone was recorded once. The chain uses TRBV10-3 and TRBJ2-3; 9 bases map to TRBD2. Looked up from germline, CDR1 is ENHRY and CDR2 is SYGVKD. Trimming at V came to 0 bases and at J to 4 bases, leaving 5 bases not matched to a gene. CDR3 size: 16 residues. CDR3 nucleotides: TGTGCCATCAGTGAGTCGTTGCGGGAGGGCCCAGATACGCAGTATTTT. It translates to CAISESLREGPDTQYF.

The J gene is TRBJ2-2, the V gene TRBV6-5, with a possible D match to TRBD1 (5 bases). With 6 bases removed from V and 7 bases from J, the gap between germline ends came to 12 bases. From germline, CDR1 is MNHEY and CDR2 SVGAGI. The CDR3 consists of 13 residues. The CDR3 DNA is TGTGCCAGCAGCGCCCAGGGTTTCGGGGAGCTGTTTTTT. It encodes CASSAQGFGELFF.

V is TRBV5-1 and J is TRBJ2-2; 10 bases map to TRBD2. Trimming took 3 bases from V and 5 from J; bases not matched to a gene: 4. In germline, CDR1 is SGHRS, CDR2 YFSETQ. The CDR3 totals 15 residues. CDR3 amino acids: CASSSTSGVTGELFF. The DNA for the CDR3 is TGCGCCAGCAGCTCCACTAGCGGGGTTACCGGGGAGCTGTTTTTT.

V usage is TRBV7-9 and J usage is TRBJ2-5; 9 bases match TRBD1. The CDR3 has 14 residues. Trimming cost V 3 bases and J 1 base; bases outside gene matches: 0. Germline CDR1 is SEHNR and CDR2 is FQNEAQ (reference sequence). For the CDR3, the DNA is TGTGCCAGCAGCTTGGGACAGGGCCAAGAGACCCAGTACTTC. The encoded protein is CASSLGQGQETQYF.

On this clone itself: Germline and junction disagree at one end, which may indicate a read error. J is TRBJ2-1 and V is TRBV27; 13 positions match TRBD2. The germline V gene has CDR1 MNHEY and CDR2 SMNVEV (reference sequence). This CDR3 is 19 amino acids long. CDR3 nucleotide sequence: TGTGCCAGCACTTTAAATGAGGGACTAGCGGGGACTTTTGTCAATGAGCAGTTCTTC. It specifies CASTLNEGLAGTFVNEQFF.

CDR3 protein: CASSLMGTEAFF. The CDR3 nucleotides read TGTGCCAGCAGCCTGATGGGCACTGAAGCTTTCTTT. The genes are TRBV7-2 and TRBJ1-1, with D uncertain. Trimming pared 5 bases from V and 4 bases from J, leaving 8 bases between. The CDR3 is made up of 12 amino acids. Germline values: CDR1 SGHTA, CDR2 FQGNSA. The whole variable domain, filled in from reference TRBV7-2 and TRBJ1-1, reads GAGVSQSPSNKVTEKGKDVELRCDPISGHTALYWYRQSLGQGLEFLIYFQGNSAPDKSGLPSDRFSAERTGGSVSTLTIQRTQQEDSAVYLCASSLMGTEAFFGQGTRLTVV.

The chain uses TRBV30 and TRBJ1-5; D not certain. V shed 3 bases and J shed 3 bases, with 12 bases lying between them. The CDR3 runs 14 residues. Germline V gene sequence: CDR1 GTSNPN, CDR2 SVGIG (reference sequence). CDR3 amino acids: CAWRHGRDNQPQHF. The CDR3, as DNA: TGTGCCTGGAGGCACGGGAGAGACAATCAGCCCCAGCATTTT.

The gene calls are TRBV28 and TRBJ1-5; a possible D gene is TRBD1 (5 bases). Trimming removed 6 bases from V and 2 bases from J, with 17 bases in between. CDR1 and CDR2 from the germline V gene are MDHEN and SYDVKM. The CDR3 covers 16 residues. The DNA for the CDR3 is TGTGCCAGCAGCCGGGGGGGAGCCTGGGGCAATCAGCCCCAGCATTTT. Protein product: CASSRGGAWGNQPQHF.

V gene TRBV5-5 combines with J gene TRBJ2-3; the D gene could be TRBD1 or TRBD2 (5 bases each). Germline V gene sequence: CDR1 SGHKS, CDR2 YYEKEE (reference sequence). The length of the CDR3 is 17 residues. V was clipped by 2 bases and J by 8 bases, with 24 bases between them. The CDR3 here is CASSFSTPSGRGRTQYF. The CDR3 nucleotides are TGTGCCAGCAGCTTTTCGACACCTTCCGGACGGGGACGTACGCAGTATTTT.

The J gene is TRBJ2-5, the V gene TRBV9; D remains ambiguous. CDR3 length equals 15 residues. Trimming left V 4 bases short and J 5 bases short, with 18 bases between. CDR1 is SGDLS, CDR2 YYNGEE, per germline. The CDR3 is CASSPSPGNRETQYF. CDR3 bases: TGTGCCAGCAGCCCCTCCCCGGGCAATCGGGAGACCCAGTACTTC.

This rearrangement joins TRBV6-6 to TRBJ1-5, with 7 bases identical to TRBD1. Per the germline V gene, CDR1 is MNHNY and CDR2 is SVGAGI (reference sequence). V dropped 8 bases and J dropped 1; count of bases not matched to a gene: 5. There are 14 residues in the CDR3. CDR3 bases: TGTGCCAGCCGACAGGGAGTAAGCAATCAGCCCCAGCATTTT. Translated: CASRQGVSNQPQHF.

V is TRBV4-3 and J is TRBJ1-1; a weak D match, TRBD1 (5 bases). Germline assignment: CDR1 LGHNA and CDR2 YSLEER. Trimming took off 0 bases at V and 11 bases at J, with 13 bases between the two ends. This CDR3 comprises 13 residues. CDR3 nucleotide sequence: TGCGCCAGCAGCCAAGATCGAGGGGATGGTGCTTTCTTT. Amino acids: CASSQDRGDGAFF.

The DNA for the CDR3 is TGTGCCAGCAGTGGACTAGCGGGGTACAATGAGCAGTTCTTC. It yields the protein CASSGLAGYNEQFF. The gene calls are TRBV2 and TRBJ2-1; 11 bases are a match to TRBD2. The J segment lost 4 bases and the V segment lost 4 bases, leaving 0 bases of the junction unmatched. Looked up from germline, CDR1 is SNHLY and CDR2 is FYNNEI. There are 14 residues in the CDR3.

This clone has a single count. CDR3 amino acids: CASSPPAMDRGLEQFF. DNA of the CDR3: TGTGCCAGCTCACCACCGGCAATGGACAGGGGGCTTGAGCAGTTCTTC. The rearrangement joins TRBV18 to TRBJ2-1, with 11 bases aligning to TRBD1. The CDR3 length is 16 residues. J was trimmed by 9 bases and V by 0 bases; bases with no gene match: 7. CDR1 is KGHSH and CDR2 is LQKENI in the germline V gene.

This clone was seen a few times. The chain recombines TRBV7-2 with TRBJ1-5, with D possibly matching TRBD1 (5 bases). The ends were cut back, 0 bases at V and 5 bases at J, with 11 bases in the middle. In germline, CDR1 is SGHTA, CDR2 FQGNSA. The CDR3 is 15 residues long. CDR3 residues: CASSLAAQGYQPQHF. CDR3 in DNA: TGTGCCAGCAGCTTAGCGGCCCAGGGATATCAGCCCCAGCATTTT. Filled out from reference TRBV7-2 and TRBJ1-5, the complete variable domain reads GAGVSQSPSNKVTEKGKDVELRCDPISGHTALYWYRQSLGQGLEFLIYFQGNSAPDKSGLPSDRFSAERTGGSVSTLTIQRTQQEDSAVYLCASSLAAQGYQPQHFGDGTRLSIL.

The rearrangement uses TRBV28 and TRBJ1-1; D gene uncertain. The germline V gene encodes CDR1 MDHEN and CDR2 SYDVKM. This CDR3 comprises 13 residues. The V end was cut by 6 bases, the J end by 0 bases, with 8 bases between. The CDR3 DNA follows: TGTGCCAGCAGAAGCTTTTTGAACACTGAAGCTTTCTTT. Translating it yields CASRSFLNTEAFF.

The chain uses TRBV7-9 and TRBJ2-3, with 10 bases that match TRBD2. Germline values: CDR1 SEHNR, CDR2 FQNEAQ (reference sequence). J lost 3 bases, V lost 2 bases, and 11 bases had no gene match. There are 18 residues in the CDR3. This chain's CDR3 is CASSLLAGDPRRTDTQYF. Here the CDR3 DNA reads TGTGCCAGCAGCTTACTAGCGGGAGATCCACGGCGGACAGATACGCAGTATTTT.

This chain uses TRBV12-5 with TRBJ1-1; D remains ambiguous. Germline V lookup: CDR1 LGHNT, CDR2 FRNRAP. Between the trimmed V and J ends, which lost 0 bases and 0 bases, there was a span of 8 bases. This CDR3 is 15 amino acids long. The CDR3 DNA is TGTGCTAGTGGTTTGGTAGTGGGCCTGAACACTGAAGCTTTCTTT. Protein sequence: CASGLVVGLNTEAFF. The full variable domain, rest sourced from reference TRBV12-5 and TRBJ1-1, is DARVTQTPRHKVTEMGQEVTMRCQPILGHNTVFWYRQTMMQGLELLAYFRNRAPLDDSGMPKDRFSAEMPDATLATLKIQPSEPRDSAVYFCASGLVVGLNTEAFFGQGTRLTVV.

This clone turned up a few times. For the CDR3, the DNA is TGCGCCAGCAGTGGTGGCAGGGGAACGAGCCAGTACTTC. The encoded protein is CASSGGRGTSQYF. The chain uses TRBV10-2 and TRBJ2-5; tentative D call: TRBD1 (6 bases). The CDR3 runs 13 residues. The germline V gene has CDR1 WSHSY and CDR2 SAAADI. The germline V and J ends were trimmed by 4 bases and 10 bases, with 16 bases remaining between them.

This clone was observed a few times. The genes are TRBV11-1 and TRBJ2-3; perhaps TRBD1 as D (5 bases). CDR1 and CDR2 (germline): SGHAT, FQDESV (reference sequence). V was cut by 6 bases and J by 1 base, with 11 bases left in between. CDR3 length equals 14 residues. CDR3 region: CASSQGFGTDTQYF. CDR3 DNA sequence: TGTGCCAGCAGTCAGGGTTTTGGCACAGATACGCAGTATTTT.

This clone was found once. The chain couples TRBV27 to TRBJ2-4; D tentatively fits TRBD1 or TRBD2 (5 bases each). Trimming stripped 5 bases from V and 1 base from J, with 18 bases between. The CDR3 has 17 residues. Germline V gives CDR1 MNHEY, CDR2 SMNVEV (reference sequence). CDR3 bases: TGTGCCAGCAGTCTCGGACCGGGGCTGGGGGCCAAAAACATTCAGTACTTC. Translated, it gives CASSLGPGLGAKNIQYF.